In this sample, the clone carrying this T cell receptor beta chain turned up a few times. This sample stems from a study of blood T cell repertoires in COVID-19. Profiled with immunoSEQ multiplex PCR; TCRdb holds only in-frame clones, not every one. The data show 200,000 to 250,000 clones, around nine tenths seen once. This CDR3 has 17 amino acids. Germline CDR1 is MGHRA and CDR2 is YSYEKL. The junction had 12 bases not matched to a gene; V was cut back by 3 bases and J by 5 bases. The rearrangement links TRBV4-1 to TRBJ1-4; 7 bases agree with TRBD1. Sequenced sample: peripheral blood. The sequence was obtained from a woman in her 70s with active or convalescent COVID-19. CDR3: CASSHSGQPGGNEKLFF. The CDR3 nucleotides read TGCGCCAGCAGCCATTCGGGACAGCCAGGCGGAAATGAAAAACTGTTTTTT.